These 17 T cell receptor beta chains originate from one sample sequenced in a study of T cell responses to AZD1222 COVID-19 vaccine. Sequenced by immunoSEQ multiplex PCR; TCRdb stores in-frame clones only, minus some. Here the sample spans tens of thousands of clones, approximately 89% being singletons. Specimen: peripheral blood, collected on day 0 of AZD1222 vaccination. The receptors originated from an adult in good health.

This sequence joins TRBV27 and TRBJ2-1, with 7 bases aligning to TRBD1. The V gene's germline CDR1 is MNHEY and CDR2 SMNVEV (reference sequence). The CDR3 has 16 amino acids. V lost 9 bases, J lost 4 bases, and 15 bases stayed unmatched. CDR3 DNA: TGTGCCAGTTACCCGTGGGTTACAGGGGAGTACAATGAGCAGTTCTTC. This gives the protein CASYPWVTGEYNEQFF.

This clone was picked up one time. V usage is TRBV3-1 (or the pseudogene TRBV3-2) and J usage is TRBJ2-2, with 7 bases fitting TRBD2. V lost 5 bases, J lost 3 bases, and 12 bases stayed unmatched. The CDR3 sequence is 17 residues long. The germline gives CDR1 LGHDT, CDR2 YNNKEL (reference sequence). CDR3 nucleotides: TGTGCCAGCAGCTTGCTGGGGGGGAACACTCACACCGGGGAGCTGTTTTTT. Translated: CASSLLGGNTHTGELFF.

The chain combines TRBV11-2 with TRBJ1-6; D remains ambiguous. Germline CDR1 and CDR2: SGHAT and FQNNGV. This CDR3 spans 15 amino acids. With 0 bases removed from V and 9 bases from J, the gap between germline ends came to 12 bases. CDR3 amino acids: CASSLEPGVASPLHF. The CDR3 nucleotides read TGTGCCAGCAGCTTAGAGCCAGGTGTAGCTTCACCCCTCCACTTT.

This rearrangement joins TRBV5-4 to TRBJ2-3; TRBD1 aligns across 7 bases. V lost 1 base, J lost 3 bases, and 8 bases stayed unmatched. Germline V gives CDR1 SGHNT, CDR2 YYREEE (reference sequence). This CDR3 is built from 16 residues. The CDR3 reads CASSLLTGAGTDTQYF. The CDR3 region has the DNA TGTGCCAGCAGCTTGCTAACAGGGGCTGGGACAGATACGCAGTATTTT.

CDR3 sequence reads: CASSSRGRREGGLYEQFF. The CDR3 DNA sequence: TGTGCCAGCAGCTCCAGGGGAAGGCGGGAGGGGGGTTTGTATGAGCAGTTCTTC. The chain employs TRBV7-2 and TRBJ2-1; 9 bases match TRBD2. In germline, CDR1 is SGHTA, CDR2 FQGNSA. V was pared by 4 bases and J by 8 bases, with 18 bases of the junction left unmatched. CDR3 length equals 18 residues.

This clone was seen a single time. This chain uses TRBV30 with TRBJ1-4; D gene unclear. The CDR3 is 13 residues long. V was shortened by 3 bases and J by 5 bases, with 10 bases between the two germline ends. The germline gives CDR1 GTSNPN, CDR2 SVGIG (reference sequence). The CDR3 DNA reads TGTGCCTGGAGCAAGGACCCCAATGAAAAACTGTTTTTT. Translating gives CAWSKDPNEKLFF.

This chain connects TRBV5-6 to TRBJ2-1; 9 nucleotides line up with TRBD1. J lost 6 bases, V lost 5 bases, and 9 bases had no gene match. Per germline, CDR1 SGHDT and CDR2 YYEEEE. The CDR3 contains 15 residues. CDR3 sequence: CASRRTGQGFNEQFF. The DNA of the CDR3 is TGTGCCAGCAGGCGTACGGGACAGGGTTTCAATGAGCAGTTCTTC.

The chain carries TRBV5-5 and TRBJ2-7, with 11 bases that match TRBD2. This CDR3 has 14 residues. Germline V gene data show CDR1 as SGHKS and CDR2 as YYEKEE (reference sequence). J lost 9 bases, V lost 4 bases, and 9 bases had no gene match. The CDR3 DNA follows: TGTGCCAGCAGCAGTGGGACTAGCGGCATGGGGCAGTACTTC. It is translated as CASSSGTSGMGQYF.

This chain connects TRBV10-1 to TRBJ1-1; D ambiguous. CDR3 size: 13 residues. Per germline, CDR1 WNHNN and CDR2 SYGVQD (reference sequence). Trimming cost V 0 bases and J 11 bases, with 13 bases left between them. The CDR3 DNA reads TGCGCCAGCAGTGAGTCGAAAAAGGGCCTGGCTTTCTTT. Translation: CASSESKKGLAFF.

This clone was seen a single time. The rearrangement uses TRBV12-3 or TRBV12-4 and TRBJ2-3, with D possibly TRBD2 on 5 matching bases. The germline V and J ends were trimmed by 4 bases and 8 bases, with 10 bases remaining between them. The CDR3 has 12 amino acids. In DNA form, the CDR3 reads TGTGCCAGCAGTTCCCTAGCAGGTACGCAGTATTTT. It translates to CASSSLAGTQYF.

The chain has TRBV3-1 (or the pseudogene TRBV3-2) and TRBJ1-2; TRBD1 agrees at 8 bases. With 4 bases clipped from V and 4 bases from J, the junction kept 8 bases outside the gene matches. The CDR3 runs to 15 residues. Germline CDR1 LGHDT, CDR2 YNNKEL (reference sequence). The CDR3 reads CASSRGDRRPYGYTF. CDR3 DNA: TGTGCCAGCAGCCGCGGGGACAGGAGACCCTATGGCTACACCTTC.

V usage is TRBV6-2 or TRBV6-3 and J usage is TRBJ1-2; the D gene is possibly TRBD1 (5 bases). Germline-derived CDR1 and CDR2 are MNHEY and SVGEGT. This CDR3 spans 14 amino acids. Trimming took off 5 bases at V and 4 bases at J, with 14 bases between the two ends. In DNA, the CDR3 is TGTGCCAGCAGTCTCACCGGGACGGGCTATGGCTACACCTTC. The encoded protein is CASSLTGTGYGYTF.

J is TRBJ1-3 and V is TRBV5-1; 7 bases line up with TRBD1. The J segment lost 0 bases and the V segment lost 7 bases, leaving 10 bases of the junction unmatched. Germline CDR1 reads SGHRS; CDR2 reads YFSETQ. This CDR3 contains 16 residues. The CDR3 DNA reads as TGCGCCAGCTCCTCCGGGACAGCCACCTCTGGAAACACCATATATTTT. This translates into CASSSGTATSGNTIYF.

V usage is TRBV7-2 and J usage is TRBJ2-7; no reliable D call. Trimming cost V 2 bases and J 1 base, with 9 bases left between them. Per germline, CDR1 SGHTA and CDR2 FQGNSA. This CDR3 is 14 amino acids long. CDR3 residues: CASSLNRPSYEQYF. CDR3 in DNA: TGTGCCAGCAGCTTAAATCGACCATCCTACGAGCAGTACTTC.

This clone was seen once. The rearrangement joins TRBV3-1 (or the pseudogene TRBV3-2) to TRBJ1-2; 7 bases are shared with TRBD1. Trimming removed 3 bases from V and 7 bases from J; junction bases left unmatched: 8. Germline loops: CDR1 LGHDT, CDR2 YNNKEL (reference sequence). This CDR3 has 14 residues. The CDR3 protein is CASSHEGGGFGYTF. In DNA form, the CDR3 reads TGTGCCAGCAGCCATGAAGGAGGGGGCTTTGGCTACACCTTC.

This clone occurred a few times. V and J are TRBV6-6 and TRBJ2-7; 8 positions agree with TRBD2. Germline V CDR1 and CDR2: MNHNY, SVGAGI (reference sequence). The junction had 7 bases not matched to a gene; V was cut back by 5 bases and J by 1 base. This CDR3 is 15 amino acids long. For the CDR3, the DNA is TGTGCCAGCAGTACCACTCGCGGGGGGTCCTACGAGCAGTACTTC. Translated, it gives CASSTTRGGSYEQYF.

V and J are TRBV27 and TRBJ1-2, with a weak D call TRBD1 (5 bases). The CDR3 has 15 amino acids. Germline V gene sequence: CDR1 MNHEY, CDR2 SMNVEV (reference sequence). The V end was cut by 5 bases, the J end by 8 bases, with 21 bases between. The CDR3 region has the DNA TGTGCCAGCAGTCCCGCCTCGGGACCTCCCGGGGGCTACACCTTC. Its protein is CASSPASGPPGGYTF.